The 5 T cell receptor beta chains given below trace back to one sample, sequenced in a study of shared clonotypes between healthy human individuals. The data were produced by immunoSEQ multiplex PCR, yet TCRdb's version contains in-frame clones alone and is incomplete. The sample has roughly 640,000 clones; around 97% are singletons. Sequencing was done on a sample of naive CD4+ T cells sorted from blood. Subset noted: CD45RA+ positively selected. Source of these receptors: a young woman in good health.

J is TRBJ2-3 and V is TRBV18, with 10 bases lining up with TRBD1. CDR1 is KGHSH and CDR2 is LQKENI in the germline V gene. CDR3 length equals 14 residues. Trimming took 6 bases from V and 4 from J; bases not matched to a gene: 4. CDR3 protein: CASSWGQGSDTQYF. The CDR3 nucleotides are TGTGCCAGCTCTTGGGGACAGGGGTCAGATACGCAGTATTTT.

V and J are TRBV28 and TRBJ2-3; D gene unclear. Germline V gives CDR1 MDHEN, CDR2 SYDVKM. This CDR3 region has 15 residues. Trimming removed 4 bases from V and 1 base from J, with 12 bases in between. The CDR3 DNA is TGTGCCAGCAGTTATGCGGCTGGACGCACAGATACGCAGTATTTT. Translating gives CASSYAAGRTDTQYF.

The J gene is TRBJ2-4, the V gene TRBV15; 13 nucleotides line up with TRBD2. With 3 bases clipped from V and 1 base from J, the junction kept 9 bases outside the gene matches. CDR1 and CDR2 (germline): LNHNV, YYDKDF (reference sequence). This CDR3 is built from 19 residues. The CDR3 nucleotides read TGTGCCACCAGCAGGCCGCGACTAGCGGGAGGAAAGGCCAAAAACATTCAGTACTTC. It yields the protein CATSRPRLAGGKAKNIQYF.

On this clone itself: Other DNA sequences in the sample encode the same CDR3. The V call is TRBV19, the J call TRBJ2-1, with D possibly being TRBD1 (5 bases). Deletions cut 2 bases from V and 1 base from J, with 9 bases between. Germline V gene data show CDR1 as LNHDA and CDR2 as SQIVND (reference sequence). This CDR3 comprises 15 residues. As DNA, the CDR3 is TGTGCCAGTAGTATACAGGGTGGGTCCTACAATGAGCAGTTCTTC. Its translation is CASSIQGGSYNEQFF.

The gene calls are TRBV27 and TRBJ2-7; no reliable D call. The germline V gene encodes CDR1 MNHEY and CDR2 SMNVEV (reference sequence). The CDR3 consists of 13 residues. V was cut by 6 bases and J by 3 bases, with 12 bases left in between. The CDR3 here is CASRRGGRYEQYF. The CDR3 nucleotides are TGTGCCAGCAGAAGAGGTGGGCGCTACGAGCAGTACTTC.